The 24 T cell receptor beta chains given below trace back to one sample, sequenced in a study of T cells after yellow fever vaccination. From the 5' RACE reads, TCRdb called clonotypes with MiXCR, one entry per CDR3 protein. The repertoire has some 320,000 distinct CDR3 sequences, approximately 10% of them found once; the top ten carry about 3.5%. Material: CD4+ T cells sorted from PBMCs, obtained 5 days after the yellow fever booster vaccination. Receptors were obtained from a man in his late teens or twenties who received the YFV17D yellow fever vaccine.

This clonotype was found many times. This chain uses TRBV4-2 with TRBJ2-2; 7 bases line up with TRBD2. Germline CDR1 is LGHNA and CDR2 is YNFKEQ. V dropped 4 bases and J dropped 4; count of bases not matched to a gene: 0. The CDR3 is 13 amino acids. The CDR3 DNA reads TGTGCCAGCAGCCGGACTAGCACCGGGGAGCTGTTTTTT. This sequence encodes CASSRTSTGELFF.

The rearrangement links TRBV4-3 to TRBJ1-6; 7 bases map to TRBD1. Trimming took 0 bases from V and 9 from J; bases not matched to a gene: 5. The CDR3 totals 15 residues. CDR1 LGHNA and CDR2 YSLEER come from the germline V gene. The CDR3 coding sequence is TGCGCCAGCAGCCAAGATAGGGCAGGGGGTTCACCCCTCCACTTT. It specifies CASSQDRAGGSPLHF.

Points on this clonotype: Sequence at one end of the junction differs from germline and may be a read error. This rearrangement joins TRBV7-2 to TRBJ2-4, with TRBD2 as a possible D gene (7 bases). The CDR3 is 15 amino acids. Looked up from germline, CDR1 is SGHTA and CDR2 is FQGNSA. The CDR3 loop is CARSLVGGLGNIQYF. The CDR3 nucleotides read TGTGCCAGAAGCTTAGTCGGGGGGCTGGGAAACATTCAGTACTTC.

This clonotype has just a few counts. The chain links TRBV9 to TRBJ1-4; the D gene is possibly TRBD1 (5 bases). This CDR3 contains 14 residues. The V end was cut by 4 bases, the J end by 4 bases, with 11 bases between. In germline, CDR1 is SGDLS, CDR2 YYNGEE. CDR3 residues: CASSPRDVNEKLFF. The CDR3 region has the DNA TGTGCCAGCAGCCCGAGGGACGTTAATGAAAAACTGTTTTTT. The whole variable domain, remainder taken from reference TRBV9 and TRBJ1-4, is DSGVTQTPKHLITATGQRVTLRCSPRSGDLSVYWYQQSLDQGLQFLIQYYNGEERAKGNILERFSAQQFPDLHSELNLSSLELGDSALYFCASSPRDVNEKLFFGSGTQLSVL.

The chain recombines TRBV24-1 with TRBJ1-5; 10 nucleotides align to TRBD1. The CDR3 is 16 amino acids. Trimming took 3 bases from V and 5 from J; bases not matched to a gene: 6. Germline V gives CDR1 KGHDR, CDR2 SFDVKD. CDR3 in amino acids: CATSDRQGASYQPQHF. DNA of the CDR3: TGTGCCACCAGTGATAGACAGGGGGCGAGCTATCAGCCCCAGCATTTT.

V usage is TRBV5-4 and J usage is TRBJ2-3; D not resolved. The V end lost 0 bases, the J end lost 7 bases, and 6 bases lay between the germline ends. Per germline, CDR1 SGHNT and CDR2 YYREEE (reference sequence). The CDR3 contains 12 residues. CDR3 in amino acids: CASSLATHTQYF. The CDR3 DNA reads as TGTGCCAGCAGCTTGGCGACGCATACGCAGTATTTT.

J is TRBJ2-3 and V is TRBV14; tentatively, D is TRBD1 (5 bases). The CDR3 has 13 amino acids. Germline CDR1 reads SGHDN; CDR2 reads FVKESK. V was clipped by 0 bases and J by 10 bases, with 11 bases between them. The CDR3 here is CASSQDLARAQYF. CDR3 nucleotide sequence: TGTGCCAGCAGCCAAGACCTGGCCAGGGCGCAGTATTTT.

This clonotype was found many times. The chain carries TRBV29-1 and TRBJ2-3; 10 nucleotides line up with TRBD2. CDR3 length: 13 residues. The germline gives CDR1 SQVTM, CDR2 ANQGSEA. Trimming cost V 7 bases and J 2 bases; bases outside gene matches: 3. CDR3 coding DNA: TGCAGCGCTAGCGGGGGCCTCACAGATACGCAGTATTTT. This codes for CSASGGLTDTQYF.

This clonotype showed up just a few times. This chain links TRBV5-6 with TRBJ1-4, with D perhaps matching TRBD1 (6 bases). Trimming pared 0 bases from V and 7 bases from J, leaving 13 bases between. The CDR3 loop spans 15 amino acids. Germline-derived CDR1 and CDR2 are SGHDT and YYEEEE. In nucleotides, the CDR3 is TGTGCCAGCAGCTTGGTGAACGGGGGCGGTGAAAAACTGTTTTTT. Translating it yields CASSLVNGGGEKLFF.

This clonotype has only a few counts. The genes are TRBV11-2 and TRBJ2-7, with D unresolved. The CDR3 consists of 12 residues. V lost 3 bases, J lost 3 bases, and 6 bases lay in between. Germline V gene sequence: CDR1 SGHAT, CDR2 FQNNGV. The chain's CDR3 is CASSFQNYEQYF. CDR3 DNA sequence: TGTGCCAGCAGCTTCCAAAACTACGAGCAGTACTTC.

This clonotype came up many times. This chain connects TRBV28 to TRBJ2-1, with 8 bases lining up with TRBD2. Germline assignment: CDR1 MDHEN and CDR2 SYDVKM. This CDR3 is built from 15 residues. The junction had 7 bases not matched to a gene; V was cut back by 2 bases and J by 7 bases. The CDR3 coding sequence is TGTGCCAGCAGTTTAGGGGGACTAGGGTCGAATGAGCAGTTCTTC. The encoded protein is CASSLGGLGSNEQFF.

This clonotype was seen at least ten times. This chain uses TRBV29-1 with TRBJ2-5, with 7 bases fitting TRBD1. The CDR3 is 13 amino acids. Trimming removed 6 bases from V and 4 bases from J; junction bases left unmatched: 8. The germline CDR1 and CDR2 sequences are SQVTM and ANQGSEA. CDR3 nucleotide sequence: TGCAGCGTCGAGGGGGCGTTGGGAGAGACCCAGTACTTC. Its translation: CSVEGALGETQYF.

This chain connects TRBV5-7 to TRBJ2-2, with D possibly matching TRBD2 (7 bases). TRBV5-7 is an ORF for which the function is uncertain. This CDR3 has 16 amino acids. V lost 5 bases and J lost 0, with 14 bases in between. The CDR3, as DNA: TGTGCCAGCAGTCAGAGGGGGGGTCCGAACACCGGGGAGCTGTTTTTT. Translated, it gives CASSQRGGPNTGELFF.

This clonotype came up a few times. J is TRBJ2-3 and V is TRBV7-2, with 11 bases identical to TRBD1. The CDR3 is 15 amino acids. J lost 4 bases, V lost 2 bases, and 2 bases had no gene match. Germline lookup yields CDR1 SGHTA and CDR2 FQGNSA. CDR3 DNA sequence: TGTGCCAGCAGCTTACGGGGACAGGGGGCAGATACGCAGTATTTT. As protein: CASSLRGQGADTQYF.

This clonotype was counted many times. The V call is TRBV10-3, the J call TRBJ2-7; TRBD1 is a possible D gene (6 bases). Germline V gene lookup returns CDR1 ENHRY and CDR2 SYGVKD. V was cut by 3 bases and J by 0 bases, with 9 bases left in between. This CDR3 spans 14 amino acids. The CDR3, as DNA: TGTGCCATCAGTGAACAGGGATTCTCCTACGAGCAGTACTTC. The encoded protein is CAISEQGFSYEQYF.

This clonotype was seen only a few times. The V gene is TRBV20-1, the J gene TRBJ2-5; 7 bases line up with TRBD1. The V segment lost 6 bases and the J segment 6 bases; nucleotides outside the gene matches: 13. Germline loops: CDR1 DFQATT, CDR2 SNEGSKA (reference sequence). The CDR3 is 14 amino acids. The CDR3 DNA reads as TGCAGTGCCTATCTATTCAGGGGGTGGAAGACCCAGTACTTC. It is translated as CSAYLFRGWKTQYF.

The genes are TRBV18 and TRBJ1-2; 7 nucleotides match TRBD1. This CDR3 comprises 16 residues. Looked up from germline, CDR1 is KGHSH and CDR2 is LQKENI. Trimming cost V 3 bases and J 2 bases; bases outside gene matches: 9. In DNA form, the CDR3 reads TGTGCCAGCTCACCGAATACCTTGGGACAGAACTATGGCTACACCTTC. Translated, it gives CASSPNTLGQNYGYTF. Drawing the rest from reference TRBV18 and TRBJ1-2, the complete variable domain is NAGVMQNPRHLVRRRGQEARLRCSPMKGHSHVYWYRQLPEEGLKFMVYLQKENIIDESGMPKERFSAEFPKEGPSILRIQQVVRGDSAAYFCASSPNTLGQNYGYTFGSGTRLTVV.

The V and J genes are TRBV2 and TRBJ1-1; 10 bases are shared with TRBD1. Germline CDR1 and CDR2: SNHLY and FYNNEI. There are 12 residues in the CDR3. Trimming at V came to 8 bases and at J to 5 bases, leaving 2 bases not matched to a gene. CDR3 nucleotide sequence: TGTGCCAGCTGGGACAGGGGAACTGAAGCTTTCTTT. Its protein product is CASWDRGTEAFF.

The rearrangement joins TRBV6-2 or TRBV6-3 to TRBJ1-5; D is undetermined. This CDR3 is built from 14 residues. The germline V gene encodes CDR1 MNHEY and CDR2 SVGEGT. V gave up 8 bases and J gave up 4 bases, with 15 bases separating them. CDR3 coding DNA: TGTGCCAGCGTCTTTGGAGGGTCAAATCAGCCCCAGCATTTT. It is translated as CASVFGGSNQPQHF.

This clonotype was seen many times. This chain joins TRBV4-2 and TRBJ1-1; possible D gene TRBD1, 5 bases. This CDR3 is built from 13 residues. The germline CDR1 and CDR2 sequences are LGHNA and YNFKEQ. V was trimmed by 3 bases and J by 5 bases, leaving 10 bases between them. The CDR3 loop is CASSHIGGTEAFF. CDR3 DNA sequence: TGTGCCAGCAGCCACATCGGGGGGACTGAAGCTTTCTTT.

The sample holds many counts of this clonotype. CDR3 bases: TGCGCCAGCAGCCCCAGATCTTCAGGCAGCGGAGGAGAGACCCAGTACTTC. Its translation: CASSPRSSGSGGETQYF. The V call is TRBV4-1, the J call TRBJ2-5; weak D call: TRBD2 (5 bases). This CDR3 has 17 amino acids. Germline V gives CDR1 MGHRA, CDR2 YSYEKL. Between the trimmed V and J ends, which lost 4 bases and 4 bases, there was a span of 22 bases.

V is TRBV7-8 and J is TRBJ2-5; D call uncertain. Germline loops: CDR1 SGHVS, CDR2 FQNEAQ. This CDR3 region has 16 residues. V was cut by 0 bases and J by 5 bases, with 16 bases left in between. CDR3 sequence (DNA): TGTGCCAGCAGCTTAGCGCAGGCTTCGTTCGGGGAGACCCAGTACTTC. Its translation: CASSLAQASFGETQYF.

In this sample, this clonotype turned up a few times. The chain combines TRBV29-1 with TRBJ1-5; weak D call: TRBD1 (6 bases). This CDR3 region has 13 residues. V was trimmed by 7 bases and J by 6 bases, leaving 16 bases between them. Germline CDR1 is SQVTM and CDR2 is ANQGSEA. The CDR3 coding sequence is TGCAGCGCCTATCTGGGGGCCGGTCAGCCCCAGCATTTT. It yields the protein CSAYLGAGQPQHF.

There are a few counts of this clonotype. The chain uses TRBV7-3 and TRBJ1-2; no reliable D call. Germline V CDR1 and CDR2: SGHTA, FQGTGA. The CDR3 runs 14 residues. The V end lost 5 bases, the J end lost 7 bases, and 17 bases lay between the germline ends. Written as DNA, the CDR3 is TGTGCCAGCAGCCCGAGGTCTGGGTATGGTGGCTACACCTTC. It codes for CASSPRSGYGGYTF.